The sequence of this TCR beta chain was determined in a study of cytomegalovirus exposure and HLA in healthy donors. The PCR used 60 Vbeta and 13 Jbeta primers. Data came from immunoSEQ multiplex PCR; TCRdb stores just in-frame clones and leaves some out. The profile shows approximately 110,000 clones, 60% to 75% of them singletons. Study results and limitations: V segments that were indistinguishable, TRBV6-2 and TRBV6-3 among them, were omitted from analysis.

Comments on this clone: The target antigen is unknown.

The CDR3 consists of 15 residues. Germline V lookup: CDR1 LGHNT, CDR2 FRNRAP. V shed 4 bases and J 7 bases; nucleotides not matched to a gene: 7. The origin of this receptor is a woman between 50 and 59 years old in good health and CMV-seropositive. The sample comprised PBMCs. The chain carries TRBV12-5 and TRBJ2-1, with 10 bases lining up with TRBD2. The CDR3 region is CASGWGASGGNEQFF. The CDR3 nucleotides are TGTGCTAGTGGTTGGGGGGCTAGCGGGGGAAATGAGCAGTTCTTC.